The clone carrying this T cell receptor beta chain was picked up many times. The antigen remains unidentified. This CDR3 comprises 16 residues. The V end lost 1 base, the J end lost 1 base, and 13 bases lay between the germline ends. Germline CDR1 LNHDA, CDR2 SQIVND (reference sequence). These data are taken from a study of Graves' ophthalmopathy and Graves' hyperthyroidism. Study-level points and caveats: Ophthalmopathy versus stable hyperthyroidism: 13-signature model gave around 86% sensitivity, 75% to 82% specificity. Most clonotypes expanded in thyroid above 0.001 frequency were present in blood too.

The authors amplified TCR beta CDR3 regions from RNA transcripts. A first-round RT-PCR used HTBI primers, followed by a second-round multiplex PCR. TCRdb reprocessed the multiplex PCR reads via MiXCR and lists one record per CDR3 protein. The repertoire consists of more than 300,000 distinct CDR3 sequences, with approximately 15% occurring once and the leading ten covering about 7.3%. Absence of ophthalmopathy within 18 months of follow-up defined stable hyperthyroidism. It was from about 10 ml of fresh peripheral blood that the PBMCs came. The source of this sequence is a young woman with stable Graves' hyperthyroidism. This rearrangement joins TRBV19 to TRBJ2-5; no clear D. The source material was peripheral blood. As DNA, the CDR3 is TGTGCCAGTAGTATAGGGTCGGCCTTCGTCCAAGAGACCCAGTACTTC. It codes for CASSIGSAFVQETQYF.